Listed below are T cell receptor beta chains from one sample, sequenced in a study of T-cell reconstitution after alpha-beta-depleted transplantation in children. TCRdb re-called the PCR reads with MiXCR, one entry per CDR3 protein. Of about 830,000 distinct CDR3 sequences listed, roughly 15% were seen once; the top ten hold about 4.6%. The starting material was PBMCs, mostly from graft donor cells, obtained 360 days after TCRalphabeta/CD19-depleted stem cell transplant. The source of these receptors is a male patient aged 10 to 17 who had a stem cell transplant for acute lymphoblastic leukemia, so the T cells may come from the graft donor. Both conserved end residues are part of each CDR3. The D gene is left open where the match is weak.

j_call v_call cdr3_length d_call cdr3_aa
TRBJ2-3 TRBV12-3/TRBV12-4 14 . CASTKGYLTDTQYF
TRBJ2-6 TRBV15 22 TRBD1 CATSGQGQATFGYSSGANVLTF
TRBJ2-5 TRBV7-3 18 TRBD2 CASSCPTLASGFQETQYF
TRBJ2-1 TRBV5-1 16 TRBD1 CASSVRGPQAINEQFF
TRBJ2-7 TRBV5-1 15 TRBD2 CASSLLQAGAHEQYF
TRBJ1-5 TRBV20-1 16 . CCARDAGKYSNQPQHF
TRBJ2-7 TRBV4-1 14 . CASSQDLGVDEQYF
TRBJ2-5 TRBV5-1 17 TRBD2 CASSLWTSGRRRETQYF
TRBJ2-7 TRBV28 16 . CASSWGAGTEAYEQYF
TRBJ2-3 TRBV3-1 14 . CASSQMGGSDTQYF
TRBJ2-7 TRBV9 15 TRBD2 CASSVGLADMGEQYF
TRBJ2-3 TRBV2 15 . CAGRVVRAITDTQYF
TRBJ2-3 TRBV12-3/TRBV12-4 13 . CASSGGILDTQYF
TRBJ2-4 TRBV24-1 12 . CATSGWGNIQYF
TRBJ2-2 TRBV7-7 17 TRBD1 CASSLLSGQGNTGELFF
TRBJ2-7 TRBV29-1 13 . CSASGRQTYEQYF
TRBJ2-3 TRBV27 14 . CASSLGVAADTQYF
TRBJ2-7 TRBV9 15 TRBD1 CASSEGGQGRYEQYF
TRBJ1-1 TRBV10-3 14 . CAIRADNLNTEAFF
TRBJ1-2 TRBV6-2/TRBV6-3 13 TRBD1 CASSPRQGHGYTF
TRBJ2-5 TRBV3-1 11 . CASSHRETQYF
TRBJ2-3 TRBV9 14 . CASNPTIPGDTQYF
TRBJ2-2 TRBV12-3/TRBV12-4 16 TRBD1 CASSATGTGVGGELFF
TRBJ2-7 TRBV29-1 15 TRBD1 CSVDLPGQGTYEQYF
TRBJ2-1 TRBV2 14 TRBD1 CAHGQGWIHNEQFF
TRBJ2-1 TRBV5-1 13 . CASSLRAGDEQFF
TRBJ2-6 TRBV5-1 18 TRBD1 CASSLVQGALSGANVLTF
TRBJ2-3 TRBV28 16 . CASSLRGPFSTDTQYF
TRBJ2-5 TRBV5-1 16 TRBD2 CASSLPMTSGQETQYF
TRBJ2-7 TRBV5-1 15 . CASSRTADRAYEQYF
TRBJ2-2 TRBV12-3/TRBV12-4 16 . CASTPQGAANTGELFF
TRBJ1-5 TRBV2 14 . CASSDVVNNQPQHF
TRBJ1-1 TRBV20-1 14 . CSAATGVPNTEAFF
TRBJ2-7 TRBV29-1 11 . CSVKGSSEQYF
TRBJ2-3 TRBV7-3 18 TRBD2 CASSGSGLAGGFRDTQYF
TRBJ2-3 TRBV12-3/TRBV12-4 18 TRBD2 CASSLVLLAGIFYDTQYF
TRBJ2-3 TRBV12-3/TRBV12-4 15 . CASSKGVRLTDTQYF
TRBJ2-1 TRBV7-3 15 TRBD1 CASILFPGQGNEQFF
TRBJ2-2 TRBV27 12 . CASSQPGLELFF
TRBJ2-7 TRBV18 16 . CASSPLEQGSGNEQYF
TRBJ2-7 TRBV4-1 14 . CASSPGRGGYEQYF
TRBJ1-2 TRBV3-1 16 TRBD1 CASSQRGQAPNYGYTF
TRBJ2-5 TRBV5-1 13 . CASRKTFQETQYF
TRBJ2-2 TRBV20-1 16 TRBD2 CSAMGLADTNTGELFF
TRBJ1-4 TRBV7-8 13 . CASSPRVIEKLFF
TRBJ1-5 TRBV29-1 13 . CSVEAGSSQPQHF